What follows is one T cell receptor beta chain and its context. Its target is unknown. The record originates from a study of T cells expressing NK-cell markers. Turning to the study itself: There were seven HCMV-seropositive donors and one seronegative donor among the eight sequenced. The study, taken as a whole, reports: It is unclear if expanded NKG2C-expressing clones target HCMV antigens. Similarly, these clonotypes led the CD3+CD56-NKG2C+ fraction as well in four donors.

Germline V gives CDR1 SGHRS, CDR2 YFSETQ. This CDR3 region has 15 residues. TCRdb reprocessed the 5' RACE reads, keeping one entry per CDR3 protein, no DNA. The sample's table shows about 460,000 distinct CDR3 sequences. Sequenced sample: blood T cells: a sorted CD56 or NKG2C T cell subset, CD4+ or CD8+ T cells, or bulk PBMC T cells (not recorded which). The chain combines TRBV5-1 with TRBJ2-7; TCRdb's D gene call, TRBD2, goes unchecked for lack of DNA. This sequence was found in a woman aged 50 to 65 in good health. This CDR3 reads CASSSPGLAVYEQYF.